What follows are 21 T cell receptor beta chains derived from one specimen sequenced in a study of blood T cells in healthy people across ages. Using a J-beta primer mix together with a sample-barcoded 5' primer, a second PCR was run for about 6 to 11 cycles. TCRdb re-derived calls from the 5' RACE reads in MiXCR, one entry per CDR3 protein. The sample carries around 1,700,000 distinct CDR3 sequences, approximately 30% recorded once. The sample was blood. These receptors all stem from a woman in her 30s in good health.

The chain joins TRBV5-6 to TRBJ1-1, with D perhaps TRBD1 (6 bases). V lost 4 bases to trimming and J lost 9 bases, with 16 bases between them. Germline CDR1 reads SGHDT; CDR2 reads YYEEEE. The CDR3 is made up of 13 amino acids. The CDR3 region has the DNA TGTGCCAGCAGCCGCCGGACAGTCGGCAAAGCTTTCTTT. Translating it yields CASSRRTVGKAFF. Combining the CDR3 with reference TRBV5-6 and TRBJ1-1 gives the whole variable domain DAGVTQSPTHLIKTRGQQVTLRCSPKSGHDTVSWYQQALGQGPQFIFQYYEEEERQRGNFPDRFSGHQFPNYSSELNVNALLLGDSALYLCASSRRTVGKAFFGQGTRLTVV.

V and J are TRBV5-1 and TRBJ2-7; 9 bases agree with TRBD1. This CDR3 is built from 14 residues. Germline V CDR1 and CDR2: SGHRS, YFSETQ. V lost 4 bases and J lost 6; bases outside the gene matches: 8. CDR3 coding DNA: TGCGCCAGCAGCCCCCGGACAGGGGCGAGCGAGCAGTACTTC. The encoded protein is CASSPRTGASEQYF.

Regarding this clonotype: One end of the junction fails to match germline, which may point to a read error. The chain joins TRBV12-3 or TRBV12-4 to TRBJ2-2, with TRBD1 matching over 7 bases. This CDR3 is built from 15 residues. The CDR3 nucleotides are TGTGCCGGCAGTCCGACCTACAGGGGCCGCGGGGAGCTGTTTTTT. Translated, it gives CAGSPTYRGRGELFF.

The V call is TRBV9, the J call TRBJ1-2; D ambiguous. V was trimmed by 4 bases and J by 4 bases, leaving 14 bases between them. Germline loops: CDR1 SGDLS, CDR2 YYNGEE. This CDR3 region has 14 residues. CDR3 coding DNA: TGTGCCAGCAGCCCATCAGACGGTGGCTATGGCTACACCTTC. The encoded protein is CASSPSDGGYGYTF.

This clonotype has more than one count but fewer than ten. This may arise from a read error, as a much more abundant clone is one base away. CDR3 bases: TGCGCCAGCAGCTGGGACGCCTCCGGGGTAGGTGAGCAGTACTTC. Protein sequence: CASSWDASGVGEQYF. J is TRBJ2-7 and V is TRBV5-1; D tentatively fits TRBD1 or TRBD2 (5 bases each). The CDR3 has 15 amino acids. In germline, CDR1 is SGHRS, CDR2 YFSETQ. V lost 3 bases and J lost 7, with 20 bases in between.

V and J are TRBV27 and TRBJ2-1; 7 nucleotides match TRBD2. The trim removed 6 bases at V and 0 bases at J, leaving 8 bases unmatched. Germline CDR1 reads MNHEY; CDR2 reads SMNVEV (reference sequence). This CDR3 has 16 residues. This CDR3 reads CASSGGTAPSYNEQFF. In DNA form, the CDR3 reads TGTGCCAGCAGCGGGGGGACTGCCCCCTCCTACAATGAGCAGTTCTTC.

V and J are TRBV9 and TRBJ1-2, with D possibly TRBD1 on 5 matching bases. Germline-derived CDR1 and CDR2 are SGDLS and YYNGEE. This CDR3 has 13 residues. V was clipped by 8 bases and J by 2 bases, with 13 bases between them. The CDR3 spells CASLGAANYGYTF. As DNA, the CDR3 is TGTGCCAGTTTAGGGGCCGCCAACTATGGCTACACCTTC. The complete variable domain, with remaining parts taken from reference TRBV9 and TRBJ1-2, reads DSGVTQTPKHLITATGQRVTLRCSPRSGDLSVYWYQQSLDQGLQFLIQYYNGEERAKGNILERFSAQQFPDLHSELNLSSLELGDSALYFCASLGAANYGYTFGSGTRLTVV.

As DNA, the CDR3 is TGTGCCAGCAGTCCTGGGTGGAGCGGGGGGGCCCTGGAGACCCAGTACTTC. Translating it yields CASSPGWSGGALETQYF. The chain links TRBV12-3 or TRBV12-4 to TRBJ2-5; 10 bases map to TRBD2. The trim removed 5 bases at V and 5 bases at J, leaving 14 bases unmatched. The CDR3 is made up of 17 amino acids.

This clonotype turned up a few times. The CDR3 here is CASSEQGRWEQFF. DNA for the CDR3: TGTGCCAGCAGTGAACAAGGCCGTTGGGAGCAGTTCTTC. The gene calls are TRBV6-1 and TRBJ2-1; D remains ambiguous. CDR3 length: 13 residues. Germline V gives CDR1 MNHNS, CDR2 SASEGT. The V gene lost 2 bases and the J gene lost 10 bases, with 12 bases spanning the gap.

This clonotype was seen only a few times. In nucleotides, the CDR3 is TGCAGCGTTTTTCAGGGTGGAGATGAAAAACTGTTTTTT. Translation gives CSVFQGGDEKLFF. This chain uses TRBV29-1 with TRBJ1-4, with D perhaps TRBD1 (5 bases). V was pared by 5 bases and J by 6 bases, with 13 bases between. CDR3 length: 13 residues. Germline assignment: CDR1 SQVTM and CDR2 ANQGSEA.

A word on this clonotype: Germline and junction disagree at one end, which may indicate a read error. The J gene is TRBJ1-6, the V gene TRBV5-6; 9 nucleotides line up with TRBD1. From germline, CDR1 is SGHDT and CDR2 YYEEEE. The CDR3 loop spans 21 amino acids. The CDR3 nucleotides are TGTGCCAGCAGCCCGGGCCCCAGGACAGGGGTGCGGAAAGGATGGAATTCACCCCCCCACTTT. Encoded protein: CASSPGPRTGVRKGWNSPPHF.

This chain uses TRBV20-1 with TRBJ1-2, with D possibly being TRBD1 (5 bases). Trimming stripped 4 bases from V and 8 bases from J, with 11 bases between. This CDR3 is built from 11 residues. The germline V gene encodes CDR1 DFQATT and CDR2 SNEGSKA (reference sequence). CDR3 sequence: CSAKGTEGYTF. Written as DNA, the CDR3 is TGCAGTGCTAAAGGGACGGAGGGCTACACCTTC.

A remark on this clonotype: One end of the junction does not line up with germline, which may come from a read error. The chain links TRBV12-3 or TRBV12-4 to TRBJ1-5; D possibly corresponds to TRBD1 (6 bases). This CDR3 region has 17 residues. CDR3 amino acids: CASSIGGPGFSNQPRHF. CDR3 DNA: TGTGCCAGCAGCATTGGGGGCCCGGGATTCAGCAATCAGCCCCGGCATTTT.

As concerns this clonotype: A read error may produce the germline difference seen at one junction end. The rearrangement uses TRBV29-1 and TRBJ1-2; the D is unclear. This CDR3 has 15 residues. Germline V lookup: CDR1 SQVTM, CDR2 ANQGSEA. CDR3 residues: CSVESAAAQGYGHTF. In DNA form, the CDR3 reads TGCAGCGTTGAATCAGCCGCGGCCCAAGGATATGGCCACACCTTC.

The chain recombines TRBV20-1 with TRBJ2-3, with 9 bases lining up with TRBD2. This CDR3 is built from 14 residues. Germline V gene lookup returns CDR1 DFQATT and CDR2 SNEGSKA (reference sequence). J was trimmed by 4 bases and V by 5 bases; bases with no gene match: 7. In nucleotides, the CDR3 is TGCAGTGCTCTTAGCGGGGGAAACTCAGATACGCAGTATTTT. The encoded protein is CSALSGGNSDTQYF.

There are many counts of this clonotype. The rearrangement links TRBV29-1 to TRBJ2-3; TRBD1 aligns across 8 bases. Germline CDR1 reads SQVTM; CDR2 reads ANQGSEA. This CDR3 is 14 amino acids long. The V segment lost 2 bases and the J segment 0 bases; nucleotides outside the gene matches: 1. CDR3 amino acids: CSVETGGSTDTQYF. Written as DNA, the CDR3 is TGCAGCGTTGAAACAGGGGGAAGCACAGATACGCAGTATTTT.

The V call is TRBV28, the J call TRBJ1-5, with D perhaps TRBD1 (5 bases). In germline, CDR1 is MDHEN, CDR2 SYDVKM. The CDR3 runs 13 residues. Trimming cost V 6 bases and J 6 bases, with 12 bases left between them. The CDR3 bases are TGTGCCAGCAGGAACCGGGACCCTCAGCCCCAGCATTTT. This codes for CASRNRDPQPQHF.

The chain carries TRBV5-1 and TRBJ2-7; D is perhaps TRBD2 (6 bases). In germline, CDR1 is SGHRS, CDR2 YFSETQ. Trimming removed 3 bases at V and 0 bases at J, with 13 bases between. CDR3 length equals 15 residues. The CDR3 sequence is CASSSRSGPSYEQYF. CDR3 in DNA: TGCGCCAGCAGCTCCCGTAGCGGTCCCTCCTACGAGCAGTACTTC.

The chain links TRBV19 to TRBJ2-1; no clear D gene. Germline V gene sequence: CDR1 LNHDA, CDR2 SQIVND (reference sequence). The CDR3 is 12 residues long. The V end lost 8 bases, the J end lost 9 bases, and 14 bases lay between the germline ends. In DNA, the CDR3 is TGTGCCAGTTCCTCAGGACGGGTTGAGCAGTTCTTC. Translating it yields CASSSGRVEQFF.

This clonotype came up a few times. The chain recombines TRBV4-3 with TRBJ2-2, with D unclear. V was cut by 0 bases and J by 0 bases, with 11 bases left in between. From germline, CDR1 is LGHNA and CDR2 YSLEER. The CDR3 runs 17 residues. CDR3 in amino acids: CASSQEDQIANTGELFF. The DNA for the CDR3 is TGCGCCAGCAGCCAAGAAGACCAGATCGCGAACACCGGGGAGCTGTTTTTT.

This clonotype occurred many times. The rearrangement uses TRBV2 and TRBJ2-5; TRBD1 matches at 7 bases. The germline V gene has CDR1 SNHLY and CDR2 FYNNEI. This CDR3 region has 12 residues. The junction had 2 bases not matched to a gene; V was cut back by 8 bases and J by 2 bases. The CDR3 is CASRDRQETQYF. The CDR3 region has the DNA TGTGCCAGCCGGGACAGACAAGAGACCCAGTACTTC.